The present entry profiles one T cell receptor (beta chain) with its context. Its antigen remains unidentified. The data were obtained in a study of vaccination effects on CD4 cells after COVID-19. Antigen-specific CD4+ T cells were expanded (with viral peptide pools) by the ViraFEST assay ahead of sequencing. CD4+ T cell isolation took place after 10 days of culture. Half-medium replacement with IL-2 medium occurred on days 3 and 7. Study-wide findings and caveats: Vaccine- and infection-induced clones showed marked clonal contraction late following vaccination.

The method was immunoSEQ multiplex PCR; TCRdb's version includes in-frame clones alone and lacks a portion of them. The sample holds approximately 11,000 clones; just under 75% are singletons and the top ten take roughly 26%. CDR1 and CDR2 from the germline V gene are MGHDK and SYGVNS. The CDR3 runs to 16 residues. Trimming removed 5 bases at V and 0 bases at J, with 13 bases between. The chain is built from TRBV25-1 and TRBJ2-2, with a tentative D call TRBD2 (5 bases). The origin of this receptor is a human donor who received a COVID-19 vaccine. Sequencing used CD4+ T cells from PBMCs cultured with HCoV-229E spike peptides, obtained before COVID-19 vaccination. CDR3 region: CASSPRWTANTGELFF. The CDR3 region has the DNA TGTGCCAGCAGTCCGCGCTGGACTGCGAACACCGGGGAGCTGTTTTTT.